A selection of T cell receptor beta chains follows, all from one sample in a study of T-cell memory formation after mild COVID-19. Each CDR3 protein gets one entry after TCRdb re-called the 5' RACE reads with MiXCR. The sample has about 200,000 distinct CDR3 sequences, about 18% seen once; the top ten hold roughly 2.4%. Sequenced material: PBMCs or a T cell subset sorted from them (not recorded which). The origin of the receptors is an adult woman who had mild COVID-19 (a few samples of this study predate the infection). Cell type and time point are not known. Both conserved end residues are part of each CDR3. A D gene is named only where the DNA matches it firmly. Not every row has a clone size; where given, it reads once, few, many or a size class.

>TRBV5-1|TRBD2|16|NA|TRBJ2-5
CASSSRGGTLQETQYF
TGCGCCAGCAGCTCACGGGGGGGGACACTCCAAGAGACCCAGTACTTC
>TRBV29-1|TRBD1|12|few|TRBJ1-5
CSPGQGASRQHF
TGCAGCCCGGGACAGGGGGCGTCAAGGCAGCATTTT
>TRBV20-1|TRBD2|15|NA|TRBJ2-3
CSQRRGTSVGDTQYF
TGCAGCCAGAGGAGAGGGACTAGCGTGGGAGATACGCAGTATTTT
>TRBV4-3|TRBD2|14|few|TRBJ2-1
CASSQDVAGGEQFF
TGCGCCAGCAGCCAAGATGTAGCGGGAGGTGAGCAGTTCTTC
>TRBV6-5|TRBD2|15|NA|TRBJ2-5
CASSYSLAGGETQYF
TGTGCCAGCAGTTACTCACTAGCGGGAGGAGAGACCCAGTACTTC
>TRBV7-2|TRBD2|18|NA|TRBJ2-3
CASSLGTSGSSSTDTQYF
TGTGCCAGCAGCTTAGGGACTAGCGGCTCTTCTAGCACAGATACGCAGTATTTT
>TRBV15|TRBD1|15|few|TRBJ1-1
CATSRAGTGSTEAFF
TGTGCCACCAGCAGAGCCGGGACAGGGAGTACTGAAGCTTTCTTT
>TRBV11-2|NA|14|many|TRBJ2-7
CASSLDQGLDEQYF
TGTGCCAGCAGCTTAGATCAGGGGCTGGACGAGCAGTACTTC
>TRBV15|NA|13|few|TRBJ2-3
CATSTRGSVTQYF
TGTGCCACCAGCACTAGAGGATCAGTTACGCAGTATTTT
>TRBV12-3/TRBV12-4|TRBD2|14|NA|TRBJ2-3
CASRLTSGKDTQYF
TGTGCCAGCAGGCTGACTAGCGGGAAGGATACGCAGTATTTT
>TRBV7-8|TRBD1|15|many|TRBJ2-2
CASSSGGTNTGELFF
TGTGCCAGCAGCTCAGGGGGCACGAACACCGGGGAGCTGTTTTTT
>TRBV3-1|NA|13|NA|TRBJ2-5
CASSAGHQETQYF
TGTGCCAGCAGCGCGGGTCACCAAGAGACCCAGTACTTC
>TRBV12-3/TRBV12-4|NA|15|NA|TRBJ2-2
CASSPGTSNTGELFF
TGTGCCAGCAGCCCCGGGACATCCAACACCGGGGAGCTGTTTTTT